One sample yielded the 6 T cell receptor beta chains listed below, sequenced in a study of blood T cell repertoires in COVID-19. Produced via immunoSEQ multiplex PCR; TCRdb's table is partial and in-frame only. The sample has around 430,000 clones; about nine tenths are singletons. The sequenced sample was peripheral blood. All receptors come from a woman between 50 and 59 years old with COVID-19, enrolled during active disease.

This chain uses TRBV7-9 with TRBJ2-1; 13 nucleotides match TRBD2. Germline values: CDR1 SEHNR, CDR2 FQNEAQ (reference sequence). There are 17 residues in the CDR3. The ends lost 4 bases at V and 7 bases at J; junction bases unmatched: 10. CDR3 residues: CASSSLALLAGGNEQFF. DNA of the CDR3: TGTGCCAGCAGCTCCCTCGCGTTACTAGCGGGGGGGAATGAGCAGTTCTTC.

The chain combines TRBV3-1 (or the pseudogene TRBV3-2) with TRBJ2-7, with D possibly being TRBD1 (5 bases). CDR3 length: 14 amino acids. In germline, CDR1 is LGHDT, CDR2 YNNKEL (reference sequence). V lost 3 bases to trimming and J lost 3 bases, with 12 bases between them. CDR3 in amino acids: CASSQGPPGYEQYF. In nucleotides, the CDR3 is TGTGCCAGCAGCCAGGGGCCGCCAGGCTACGAGCAGTACTTC.

The V and J genes are TRBV10-1 and TRBJ2-2; no reliable D call. V was shortened by 5 bases and J by 4 bases, with 8 bases between the two germline ends. The CDR3 spans 13 residues. The germline gives CDR1 WNHNN, CDR2 SYGVQD (reference sequence). The CDR3 sequence is CASSPRFTGELFF. The CDR3, as DNA: TGCGCCAGCAGTCCGAGGTTCACCGGGGAGCTGTTTTTT.

This sequence joins TRBV5-4 and TRBJ2-2, with 9 positions matching TRBD2. The CDR3 sequence is 17 residues long. Germline trimming cut 4 bases from V and 4 bases from J; bases unmatched to any gene: 11. Germline lookup yields CDR1 SGHNT and CDR2 YYREEE (reference sequence). The DNA of the CDR3 is TGTGCCAGCAGCCTGAGGAGCGGGGGGTTTGGCACCGGGGAGCTGTTTTTT. It translates to CASSLRSGGFGTGELFF.

This chain links TRBV19 with TRBJ1-2, with D perhaps matching TRBD1 (6 bases). CDR1 and CDR2 from the germline V gene are LNHDA and SQIVND (reference sequence). V dropped 5 bases and J dropped 7 bases, with 14 bases sitting between them. The CDR3 contains 13 residues. This chain's CDR3 is CASSLDRSGGYTF. CDR3 DNA: TGTGCCAGTAGTCTGGACAGATCTGGTGGCTACACCTTC.

The CDR3 sequence is CASSLVARGHEQYF. The CDR3 DNA reads TGTGCCAGCAGCTTAGTGGCCAGGGGTCACGAGCAGTACTTC. The gene calls are TRBV7-2 and TRBJ2-7, with a weak D call TRBD1 (6 bases). The CDR3 extends over 14 amino acids. V shed 1 base and J shed 5 bases, with 12 bases lying between them. Germline V gene data show CDR1 as SGHTA and CDR2 as FQGNSA.